These 15 T cell receptor beta chains share one sample of origin, sequenced in a study of T cell repertoires in cytomegalovirus infection. TCRdb re-derived calls from the reads in MiXCR, one entry per CDR3 protein. Of around 740,000 distinct CDR3 sequences listed, roughly 36% are singletons. Sequenced sample: PBMCs. Receptor source: a human donor in good health (CMV status not recorded). Some clones in this sample may be carry-over from other donors' samples.

This clonotype has more than one count but fewer than ten. The rearrangement links TRBV3-1 to TRBJ2-5, with 9 bases matching TRBD2. The CDR3 is 18 amino acids. CDR1 and CDR2 (germline): LGHDT, YNNKEL (reference sequence). J gave up 0 bases and V 1 base, and 9 bases lay outside the gene matches. The CDR3 DNA reads as TGTGCCAGCAGCCAAGCTGGGACTAGCAATCCCTACCAAGAGACCCAGTACTTC. Translated, it gives CASSQAGTSNPYQETQYF.

The V call is TRBV20-1, the J call TRBJ2-3; D call uncertain. V lost 6 bases, J lost 5 bases, and 12 bases lay in between. The CDR3 has 12 residues. Per germline, CDR1 DFQATT and CDR2 SNEGSKA (reference sequence). The DNA of the CDR3 is TGCAGTGCCATCGAATCTGGAGATACGCAGTATTTT. Translating gives CSAIESGDTQYF.

This clonotype has at least ten counts. This sequence joins TRBV7-2 and TRBJ2-2; D remains unclear. Looked up from germline, CDR1 is SGHTA and CDR2 is FQGNSA. Trimming shortened V by 5 bases and J by 3 bases, and 10 bases separated the two germline ends. This CDR3 has 14 residues. CDR3 in amino acids: CASSNTRHTGELFF. The DNA for the CDR3 is TGTGCCAGCAGCAATACCAGGCACACCGGGGAGCTGTTTTTT.

The rearrangement joins TRBV5-6 to TRBJ2-1; 15 bases align to TRBD2. The CDR3 has 17 residues. Germline trimming cut 4 bases from V and 7 bases from J; bases unmatched to any gene: 9. The germline gives CDR1 SGHDT, CDR2 YYEEEE. In nucleotides, the CDR3 is TGTGCCAGCAGCAGGACAGAGGGGACTAGCGGGAGGAATGAGCAGTTCTTC. Protein product: CASSRTEGTSGRNEQFF.

The rearrangement links TRBV5-1 to TRBJ2-1; a weak D match, TRBD2 (5 bases). Germline CDR1 and CDR2: SGHRS and YFSETQ. The CDR3 totals 13 residues. Trimming removed 0 bases at V and 9 bases at J, with 10 bases between. CDR3 amino acids: CASSLEKGAEQFF. CDR3 DNA: TGCGCCAGCAGCTTGGAGAAGGGAGCTGAGCAGTTCTTC.

The CDR3, as DNA: TGTGCCAGTAGTATCTCTCAGTCCGGGACCGGGGGCAATCAGCCCCAGCATTTT. Translated: CASSISQSGTGGNQPQHF. The chain combines TRBV19 with TRBJ1-5; tentatively, D is TRBD1 (5 bases). The CDR3 has 18 residues. In germline, CDR1 is LNHDA, CDR2 SQIVND (reference sequence). The ends were cut back, 3 bases at V and 2 bases at J, with 20 bases in the middle.

This clonotype was found many times. This chain connects TRBV28 to TRBJ2-4, with D possibly being TRBD2 (7 bases). Per the germline V gene, CDR1 is MDHEN and CDR2 is SYDVKM. Trimming took off 6 bases at V and 8 bases at J, with 29 bases between the two ends. The CDR3 consists of 18 residues. The CDR3 nucleotides are TGTGCCAGCAGCTCCATTAACCTGGGGGGGGCTAAGTGGGACATTCAGTACTTC. Amino acids: CASSSINLGGAKWDIQYF.

The rearrangement links TRBV27 to TRBJ1-6, with D hard to call. This CDR3 is 13 amino acids long. The germline gives CDR1 MNHEY, CDR2 SMNVEV (reference sequence). Trimming removed 6 bases from V and 5 bases from J, with 8 bases in between. Here the CDR3 reads CASRDPDNSPLHF. The CDR3 DNA follows: TGTGCCAGCAGGGATCCCGATAATTCACCCCTCCACTTT.

The gene calls are TRBV7-2 and TRBJ1-1; 7 bases map to TRBD1. The ends lost 4 bases at V and 3 bases at J; junction bases unmatched: 8. CDR3 length: 15 amino acids. Germline V gives CDR1 SGHTA, CDR2 FQGNSA. The CDR3 loop is CASSSMTGRHTEAFF. Here the CDR3 DNA reads TGTGCCAGCAGCTCGATGACAGGGAGACACACTGAAGCTTTCTTT.

This clonotype came up a few times. The chain is built from TRBV18 and TRBJ1-1; D uncertain. The CDR3 totals 15 residues. Germline V gene lookup returns CDR1 KGHSH and CDR2 LQKENI. The V end lost 2 bases, the J end lost 3 bases, and 13 bases lay between the germline ends. Here the CDR3 reads CASSPEIRVDTEAFF. Written as DNA, the CDR3 is TGTGCCAGCTCACCAGAGATACGCGTAGACACTGAAGCTTTCTTT.

Many counts were recorded for this clonotype. The chain employs TRBV6-1 and TRBJ1-2; 7 bases agree with TRBD1. Unmatched junction bases numbered 16, after V lost 6 bases and J lost 0 bases. CDR1 and CDR2 from the germline V gene are MNHNS and SASEGT. CDR3 size: 18 residues. In nucleotides, the CDR3 is TGTGCCAGCAGGGATGACAGGGATCGGCGTCTGGCTAACTATGGCTACACCTTC. Protein product: CASRDDRDRRLANYGYTF.

V and J are TRBV5-6 and TRBJ2-1; D is possibly TRBD2 (8 bases). V lost 2 bases to trimming and J lost 5 bases, with 14 bases between them. Germline CDR1 and CDR2: SGHDT and YYEEEE. The CDR3 loop spans 15 amino acids. Written as DNA, the CDR3 is TGTGCCAGCAGCTTCGGGAGGGGGCGGGACAATGAGCAGTTCTTC. Translation gives CASSFGRGRDNEQFF.

This rearrangement joins TRBV6-5 to TRBJ2-4; D not certain. Germline V CDR1 and CDR2: MNHEY, SVGAGI. CDR3 length: 13 amino acids. V was pared by 0 bases and J by 4 bases, with 4 bases between. DNA of the CDR3: TGTGCCAGCAGTTACTCAGGGAAAAACATTCAGTACTTC. This translates into CASSYSGKNIQYF.

The chain is built from TRBV24-1 and TRBJ2-2; possibly TRBD2 for D (5 bases). V lost 0 bases and J 4 bases, leaving 11 bases between the germline ends. The germline gives CDR1 KGHDR, CDR2 SFDVKD. The CDR3 extends over 16 amino acids. CDR3 DNA: TGTGCCACCAGTGATTTGCGAGGGAGCAGCACCGGGGAGCTGTTTTTT. It codes for CATSDLRGSSTGELFF.

V and J are TRBV2 and TRBJ1-3; D not resolved. Trimming pared 7 bases from V and 4 bases from J, leaving 29 bases between. The V gene's germline CDR1 is SNHLY and CDR2 FYNNEI. CDR3 length: 19 residues. The CDR3 region has the DNA TGTGCCAGCACCAGATCGCAGGAGGGTCTTTCCCCGCGAGGAAACACCATATATTTT. Translating gives CASTRSQEGLSPRGNTIYF. Complete variable domain (other parts from reference TRBV2 and TRBJ1-3): EPEVTQTPSHQVTQMGQEVILRCVPISNHLYFYWYRQILGQKVEFLVSFYNNEISEKSEIFDDQFSVERPDGSNFTLKIRSTKLEDSAMYFCASTRSQEGLSPRGNTIYFGEGSWLTVV.